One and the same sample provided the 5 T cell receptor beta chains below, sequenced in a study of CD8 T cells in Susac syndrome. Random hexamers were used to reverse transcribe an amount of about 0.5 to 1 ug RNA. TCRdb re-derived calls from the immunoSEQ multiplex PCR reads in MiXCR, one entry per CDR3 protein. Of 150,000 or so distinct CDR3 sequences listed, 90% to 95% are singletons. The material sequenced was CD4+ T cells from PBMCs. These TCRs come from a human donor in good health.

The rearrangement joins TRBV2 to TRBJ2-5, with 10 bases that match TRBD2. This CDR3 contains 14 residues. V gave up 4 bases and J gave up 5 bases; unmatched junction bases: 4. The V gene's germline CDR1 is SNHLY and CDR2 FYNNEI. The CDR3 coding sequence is TGTGCCAGCAGTGTGGGACTAGCGAGCGAGACCCAGTACTTC. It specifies CASSVGLASETQYF. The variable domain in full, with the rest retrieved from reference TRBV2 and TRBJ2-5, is EPEVTQTPSHQVTQMGQEVILRCVPISNHLYFYWYRQILGQKVEFLVSFYNNEISEKSEIFDDQFSVERPDGSNFTLKIRSTKLEDSAMYFCASSVGLASETQYFGPGTRLLVL.

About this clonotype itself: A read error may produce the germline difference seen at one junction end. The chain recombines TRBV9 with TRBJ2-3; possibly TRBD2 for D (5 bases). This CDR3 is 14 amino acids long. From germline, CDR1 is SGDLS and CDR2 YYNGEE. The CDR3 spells CASSGRASRDTQYF. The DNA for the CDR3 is TGTGCCAGCAGCGGGCGGGCTAGCAGAGATACGCAGTATTTT.

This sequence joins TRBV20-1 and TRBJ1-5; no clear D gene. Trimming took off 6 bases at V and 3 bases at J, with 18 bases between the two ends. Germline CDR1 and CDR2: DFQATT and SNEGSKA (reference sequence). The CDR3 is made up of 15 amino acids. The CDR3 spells CSAKTQGLDNQPQHF. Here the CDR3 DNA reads TGCAGTGCCAAGACACAAGGACTGGACAATCAGCCCCAGCATTTT.

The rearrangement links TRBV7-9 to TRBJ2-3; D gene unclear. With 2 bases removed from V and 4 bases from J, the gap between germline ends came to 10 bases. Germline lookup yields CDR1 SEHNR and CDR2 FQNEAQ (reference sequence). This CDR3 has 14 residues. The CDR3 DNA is TGTGCCAGCAGCTTATTCTCGAAGGCAGATACGCAGTATTTT. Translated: CASSLFSKADTQYF.

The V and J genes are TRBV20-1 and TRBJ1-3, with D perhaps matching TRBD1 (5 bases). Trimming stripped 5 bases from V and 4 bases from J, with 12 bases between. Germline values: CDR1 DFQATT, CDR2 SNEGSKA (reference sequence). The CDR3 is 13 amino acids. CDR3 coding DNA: TGCAGTGCTGGGGCGGGTCTCGGAAACACCATATATTTT. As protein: CSAGAGLGNTIYF.